This T cell receptor beta chain was captured by sequencing in a study of blood T cell repertoires in COVID-19. The assay was immunoSEQ multiplex PCR, and TCRdb's table has in-frame clones only and misses some. The sample contains over 200,000 clones, 83% of which appear only once. The sequence was collected from a woman aged 25 to 39 with COVID-19, enrolled during active disease. The sample taken for sequencing was peripheral blood.

The CDR3 DNA is TGTGCCAGCAGCTTAGCGGGAGGTGCCGGGGAGCTGTTTTTT. Residues: CASSLAGGAGELFF. The rearrangement joins TRBV7-9 to TRBJ2-2; a possible D gene is TRBD2 (6 bases). The length of the CDR3 is 14 residues. V gave up 0 bases and J gave up 6 bases, with 8 bases separating them. The germline gives CDR1 SEHNR, CDR2 FQNEAQ (reference sequence).